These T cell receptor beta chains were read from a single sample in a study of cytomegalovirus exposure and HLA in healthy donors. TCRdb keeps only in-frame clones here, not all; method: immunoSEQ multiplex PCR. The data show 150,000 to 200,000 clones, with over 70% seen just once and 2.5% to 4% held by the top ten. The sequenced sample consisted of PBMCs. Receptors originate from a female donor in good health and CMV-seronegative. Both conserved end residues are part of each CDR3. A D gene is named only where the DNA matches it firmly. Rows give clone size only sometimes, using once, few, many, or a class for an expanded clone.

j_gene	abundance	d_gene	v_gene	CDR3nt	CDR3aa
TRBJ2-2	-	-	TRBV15	TGTGCCACCAGCAGACATCCGGACACCAACACCGGGGAGCTGTTTTTT	CATSRHPDTNTGELFF
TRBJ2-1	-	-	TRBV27	TGTGCCAGCAGTTTTGAAGTTGGGCGCTCCTACAATGAGCAGTTCTTC	CASSFEVGRSYNEQFF
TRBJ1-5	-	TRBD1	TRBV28	TGTGCCAGCTCTGGGACAGGGAATCAGCCCCAGCATTTT	CASSGTGNQPQHF
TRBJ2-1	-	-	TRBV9	TGTGCCAGCAGCGCCTCGGGGTACTCCTACAATGAGCAGTTCTTC	CASSASGYSYNEQFF
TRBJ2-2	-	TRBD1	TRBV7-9	TGTGCCAGCAGCTTATTGAACAGGGGGCCGAACACCGGGGAGCTGTTTTTT	CASSLLNRGPNTGELFF
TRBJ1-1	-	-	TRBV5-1	TGCGCCAGCAGCAACGGGGGGCGGGACACTGAAGCTTTCTTT	CASSNGGRDTEAFF
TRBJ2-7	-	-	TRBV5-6	TGTGCCAGCAGCCCCCCGACTAGTTACGAGCAGTACTTC	CASSPPTSYEQYF
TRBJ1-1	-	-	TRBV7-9	TGTGCCAGCAGCTTGGGCCCGGATTTGAACACTGAAGCTTTCTTT	CASSLGPDLNTEAFF
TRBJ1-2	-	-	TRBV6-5	TGTGCCAGCAGTTACGGCACAAACTATGGCTACACCTTC	CASSYGTNYGYTF
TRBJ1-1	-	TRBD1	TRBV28	TGTGCCAGCAGTACCCCCCGACAGGGGAACACTGAAGCTTTCTTT	CASSTPRQGNTEAFF
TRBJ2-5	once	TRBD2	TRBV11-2	TGTGCCAGCGGGGGTCTAGCGGGGGGGGTAGAGACCCAGTACTTC	CASGGLAGGVETQYF
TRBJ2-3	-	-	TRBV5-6	TGTGCCAGCAGCCACCGGCGGACTCGCACAGATACGCAGTATTTT	CASSHRRTRTDTQYF
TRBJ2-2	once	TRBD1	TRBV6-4	TGTGCCAGCAGTAGGACAGGGGACACCGGGGAGCTGTTTTTT	CASSRTGDTGELFF
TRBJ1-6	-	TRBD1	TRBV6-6	TGTGCCAGCAGTTATTCGGGACAGGTGGATTCACCCCTCCACTTT	CASSYSGQVDSPLHF
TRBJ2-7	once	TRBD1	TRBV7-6	TGTGCCAGCAGCTCTCAACAGGGGTCCTACGAGCAGTACTTC	CASSSQQGSYEQYF
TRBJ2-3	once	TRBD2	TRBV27	TGTGCCGCGGGACTAGCGGGAGTAGTAGATACGCAGTATTTT	CAAGLAGVVDTQYF
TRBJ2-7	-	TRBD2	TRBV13	TGTGCCAGCAGCTTAGATCGAGCGGGAGGGGTCTACGAGCAGTACTTC	CASSLDRAGGVYEQYF
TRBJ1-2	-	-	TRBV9	TGTGCCAGCAGCGTAGGTCCCCAATGCTGCGGGAGCGGCTACACCTTC	CASSVGPQCCGSGYTF
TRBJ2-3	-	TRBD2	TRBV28	TGTGCCAGCAGAACAACCATACTAGCGGCGCTTCGAGATACGCAGTATTTT	CASRTTILAALRDTQYF
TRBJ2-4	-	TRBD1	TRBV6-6	TGTGCCAGCAGTTACAGGAACAGGGGCGGCAAAAACATTCAGTACTTC	CASSYRNRGGKNIQYF
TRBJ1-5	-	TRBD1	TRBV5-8	TGTGCCAGCAGCTTGGTCCAGGACAGGGGTAGCAATCAGCCCCAGCATTTT	CASSLVQDRGSNQPQHF
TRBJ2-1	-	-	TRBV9	TGTGCCAGCAGCCTCATGGACAACAATGAGCAGTTCTTC	CASSLMDNNEQFF
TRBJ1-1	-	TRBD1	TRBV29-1	TGCAGCGCCGGGACAGCTAGGGACACTGAAGCTTTCTTT	CSAGTARDTEAFF
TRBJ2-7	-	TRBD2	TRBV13	TGTGCCAGCAGCCCCCTCGGGACTAGCGTTTTCTACGAGCAGTACTTC	CASSPLGTSVFYEQYF
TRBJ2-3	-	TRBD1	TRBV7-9	TGTGCCAGCAGCCAAGGACAGGCGAGTAGCACAGATACGCAGTATTTT	CASSQGQASSTDTQYF
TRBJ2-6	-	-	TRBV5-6	TGTGCCAGCAGCCTACAGGGTGTAGTCTCTGGGGCCAACGTCCTGACTTTC	CASSLQGVVSGANVLTF
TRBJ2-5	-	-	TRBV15	TGTGCCACCAGCAGTGACCTCGGGGAGGGGGGGGAGACCCAGTACTTC	CATSSDLGEGGETQYF
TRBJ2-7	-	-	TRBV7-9	TGTGCCAGCAGCTTAGCGCAGGGATTGGTCTACGAGCAGTACTTC	CASSLAQGLVYEQYF
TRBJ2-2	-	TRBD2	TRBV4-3	TGCGCCAGCAGCCAACCACGGACTAGCACCGGGGCCGGGGAGCTGTTTTTT	CASSQPRTSTGAGELFF
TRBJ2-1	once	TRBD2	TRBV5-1	TGCGCCAGCAGCCCCGGGACTAGCGTGGATGAGCAGTTCTTC	CASSPGTSVDEQFF
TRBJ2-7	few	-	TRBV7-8	TGTGCCAGCAGCTTGAGGGACACTGGCTACGAGCAGTACTTC	CASSLRDTGYEQYF
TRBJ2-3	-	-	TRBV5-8	TGTGCCAGCAGCCGAATACGGGAACTCAAGACTAGCACAGATACGCAGTATTTT	CASSRIRELKTSTDTQYF
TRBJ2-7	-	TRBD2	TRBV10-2	TGCGCCAGCAGTGATAGAGCCTCGGGTCTAGCGGGAGATTACGAGCAGTACTTC	CASSDRASGLAGDYEQYF
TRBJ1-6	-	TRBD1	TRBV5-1	TGCGCCAGCAGCTTCGGCAGGGGGCATTCACCCCTCCACTTT	CASSFGRGHSPLHF
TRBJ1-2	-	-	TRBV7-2	TGTGCCAGCAGCTCGACGGGGGTCCTTGGTTATGGCTACACCTTC	CASSSTGVLGYGYTF
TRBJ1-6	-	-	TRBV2	TGTGCCAGCAGGACGGACACCTCCTATAATTCACCCCTCCACTTT	CASRTDTSYNSPLHF
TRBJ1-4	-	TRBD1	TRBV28	TGTGCCAGCAGTTTATCCGGACAGGTTTCTAATGAAAAACTGTTTTTT	CASSLSGQVSNEKLFF
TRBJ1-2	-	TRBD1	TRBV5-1	TGCGCCAGCAGCTTGGTGGGGACAGAGGGCGGCTACACCTTC	CASSLVGTEGGYTF
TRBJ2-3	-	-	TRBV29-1	TGCAGCGCTGCAGGGCTCGACGGAGATACGCAGTATTTT	CSAAGLDGDTQYF
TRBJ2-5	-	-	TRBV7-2	TGTGCCAGCAGCACCGGGGAGACCCAGTACTTC	CASSTGETQYF
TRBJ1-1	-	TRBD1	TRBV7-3	TGTGCCAGCAGCGCCTCTACAGGGGGCACTGAAGCTTTCTTT	CASSASTGGTEAFF
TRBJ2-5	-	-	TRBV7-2	TGTGCCAGCAGCTTATACAGAGAGACCCAGTACTTC	CASSLYRETQYF
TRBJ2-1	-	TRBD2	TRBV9	TGTGCCAGCAGCGTGGATACTAGCGGCTCCTACAATGAGCAGTTCTTC	CASSVDTSGSYNEQFF